The 15 T cell receptor beta chains presented below share a single source sample, sequenced in a study of lymphopenia after photon versus proton radiotherapy. The data were produced by immunoSEQ multiplex PCR, yet TCRdb's version contains in-frame clones alone and is incomplete. Here the sample spans 77,000 or so clones, around four fifths being singletons. The sequencing used peripheral blood, collected from a patient treated with proton-based radiotherapy. The receptors here all came from a man aged 55 to 69 with pancreatic cancer.

A single count supports this clone. V gene TRBV15 combines with J gene TRBJ1-5; no clear D gene. The CDR3 has 13 residues. Trimming shortened V by 0 bases and J by 3 bases, and 3 bases separated the two germline ends. Germline V gives CDR1 LNHNV, CDR2 YYDKDF (reference sequence). CDR3 DNA: TGTGCCACCAGCAGAGATCTCAATCAGCCCCAGCATTTT. Translating it yields CATSRDLNQPQHF.

This chain uses TRBV7-2 with TRBJ2-1; 9 positions match TRBD2. The V segment lost 5 bases and the J segment 5 bases; nucleotides outside the gene matches: 13. The CDR3 spans 17 residues. Per germline, CDR1 SGHTA and CDR2 FQGNSA. The CDR3 is CASSPPRGGGRDNEQFF. The CDR3 DNA reads as TGTGCCAGCAGCCCTCCGAGAGGAGGCGGGAGGGACAATGAGCAGTTCTTC. The variable domain in full, completed from reference TRBV7-2 and TRBJ2-1, reads GAGVSQSPSNKVTEKGKDVELRCDPISGHTALYWYRQSLGQGLEFLIYFQGNSAPDKSGLPSDRFSAERTGGSVSTLTIQRTQQEDSAVYLCASSPPRGGGRDNEQFFGPGTRLTVL.

The chain combines TRBV11-3 with TRBJ2-7, with D possibly being TRBD1 (5 bases). Deletions cut 3 bases from V and 0 bases from J, with 9 bases between. Germline lookup yields CDR1 SGHNT and CDR2 YENEEA. The CDR3 sequence is 14 residues long. DNA for the CDR3: TGTGCCAGCAGCTTCAGGGCTCTCTCCTACGAGCAGTACTTC. It is translated as CASSFRALSYEQYF.

This chain connects TRBV29-1 to TRBJ2-7; 10 nucleotides align to TRBD2. The CDR3 sequence is 16 residues long. Germline V CDR1 and CDR2: SQVTM, ANQGSEA. Trimming at V came to 2 bases and at J to 3 bases, leaving 10 bases not matched to a gene. Here the CDR3 reads CSVENRLAGTNYEQYF. The CDR3 DNA reads as TGCAGCGTTGAAAACCGACTAGCGGGCACGAACTACGAGCAGTACTTC.

CDR3 in DNA: TGTGCCAGCAGTTTATCGGGGAACAGCCACTATGGCTACACCTTC. The encoded protein is CASSLSGNSHYGYTF. The J gene is TRBJ1-2, the V gene TRBV27; D ambiguous. The CDR3 runs to 15 residues. Germline CDR1 reads MNHEY; CDR2 reads SMNVEV (reference sequence). V lost 0 bases and J lost 3, with 11 bases in between.

This chain links TRBV28 with TRBJ2-7; D not resolved. Germline CDR1 reads MDHEN; CDR2 reads SYDVKM. The CDR3 totals 13 residues. Trimming shortened V by 3 bases and J by 2 bases, and 8 bases separated the two germline ends. Here the CDR3 reads CASSFTVPYEQYF. CDR3 bases: TGTGCCAGCAGTTTTACAGTACCCTACGAGCAGTACTTC. Looking up the rest from reference TRBV28 and TRBJ2-7 gives the full variable domain: DVKVTQSSRYLVKRTGEKVFLECVQDMDHENMFWYRQDPGLGLRLIYFSYDVKMKEKGDIPEGYSVSREKKERFSLILESASTNQTSMYLCASSFTVPYEQYFGPGTRLTVT.

This chain connects TRBV27 to TRBJ2-3; D is unclear. Germline V gene data show CDR1 as MNHEY and CDR2 as SMNVEV (reference sequence). The CDR3 loop spans 14 amino acids. V lost 2 bases and J 0 bases, leaving 6 bases between the germline ends. Written as DNA, the CDR3 is TGTGCCAGCAGTTTACATGCCAGCACAGATACGCAGTATTTT. It codes for CASSLHASTDTQYF.

The chain uses TRBV7-3 and TRBJ2-1; 8 bases match TRBD2. The CDR3 runs 16 residues. V was pared by 5 bases and J by 7 bases, with 13 bases of the junction left unmatched. Germline assignment: CDR1 SGHTA and CDR2 FQGTGA. CDR3 in amino acids: CASSQRFGGRLNEQFF. The CDR3 nucleotides are TGTGCCAGCAGCCAGAGGTTTGGCGGGAGGTTGAATGAGCAGTTCTTC.

CDR3 DNA sequence: TGCGCCAGCAGTCTATGCAACACTCAAAGTCGGGCCAACGTCCTGACTTTC. It codes for CASSLCNTQSRANVLTF. V usage is TRBV10-2 and J usage is TRBJ2-6; D ambiguous. The CDR3 spans 17 residues. With 5 bases removed from V and 5 bases from J, the gap between germline ends came to 19 bases. Germline CDR1 and CDR2: WSHSY and SAAADI.

J is TRBJ2-7 and V is TRBV4-1; D gene ambiguous. V lost 4 bases, J lost 4 bases, and 17 bases lay in between. The germline gives CDR1 MGHRA, CDR2 YSYEKL. This CDR3 has 15 residues. CDR3 bases: TGCGCCAGCAGCCCGTCACCCGCATTCCCTTACGAGCAGTACTTC. Its translation: CASSPSPAFPYEQYF.

The V call is TRBV30, the J call TRBJ2-3; D not certain. The CDR3 loop spans 14 amino acids. Germline assignment: CDR1 GTSNPN and CDR2 SVGIG (reference sequence). Trimming removed 2 bases from V and 4 bases from J, with 13 bases in between. The CDR3 sequence: CAWSRVKGSDTQYF. Here the CDR3 DNA reads TGTGCCTGGAGTAGGGTCAAGGGATCAGATACGCAGTATTTT.

The chain employs TRBV5-1 and TRBJ1-5; 12 bases are a match to TRBD1. V shed 4 bases and J 5 bases; nucleotides not matched to a gene: 19. The V gene's germline CDR1 is SGHRS and CDR2 YFSETQ. CDR3 length: 20 amino acids. This CDR3 reads CASSTKGQGAILYMHQPQHF. The CDR3 nucleotides read TGCGCCAGCAGCACAAAGGGACAGGGGGCGATCCTTTATATGCATCAGCCCCAGCATTTT.

The V and J genes are TRBV19 and TRBJ1-1; D may be TRBD1 (6 bases). The CDR3 runs 13 residues. The germline CDR1 and CDR2 sequences are LNHDA and SQIVND (reference sequence). V lost 2 bases, J lost 5 bases, and 9 bases lay in between. The CDR3 DNA reads TGTGCCAGTAGTATACTGGGGGCGACTGAAGCTTTCTTT. The encoded protein is CASSILGATEAFF.

The V and J genes are TRBV9 and TRBJ2-1; a possible D gene is TRBD2 (6 bases). Germline V gene sequence: CDR1 SGDLS, CDR2 YYNGEE. V lost 3 bases and J 8 bases, leaving 24 bases between the germline ends. This CDR3 region has 17 residues. CDR3 sequence (DNA): TGTGCCAGCAGCGCGGAAGATGGCGGGGTTAAGCGGGATGAGCAGTTCTTC. Translating gives CASSAEDGGVKRDEQFF.

This clone was found a few times. The V and J genes are TRBV7-2 and TRBJ2-7, with 9 bases aligning to TRBD1. Losses at the gene ends were 4 bases for V and 5 bases for J; bases not matched to a gene: 6. Germline CDR1 reads SGHTA; CDR2 reads FQGNSA. The CDR3 consists of 14 residues. The CDR3 region is CASSSGQGMNEQYF. The CDR3 coding sequence is TGTGCCAGCAGCTCCGGACAGGGGATGAACGAGCAGTACTTC.